This TCR beta chain was retrieved from a study of blood T cell repertoires in COVID-19. Overall study: Sample material is recorded as cDNA or gDNA derived from T cells, B-cell-depleted T cells, or PBMCs.

How the authors handled the data: Amplified reference gene primers provided the basis for estimating nucleated cell counts. Only in-frame clones appear in the TCRdb table, and some are missing; sequencing was by immunoSEQ multiplex PCR. D and trimming come from the DNA, and the V and J calls and clone size come from that table. The data show approximately 80,000 clones, with about 86% seen just once and over 35% held by the top ten. This CDR3 contains 14 residues. The V and J ends lost 4 bases and 4 bases, in that order; junction bases with no gene match: 1. Germline CDR1 and CDR2: MNHEY and SVGEGT. V usage is TRBV6-2 or TRBV6-3 and J usage is TRBJ2-1; TRBD2 agrees at 10 bases. This sequence was found in an older man with acute or convalescent COVID-19. The material sequenced was peripheral blood. The CDR3 nucleotides are TGTGCCAGCAGTTCGACTAGCGGGTACAATGAGCAGTTCTTC. It is translated as CASSSTSGYNEQFF.